This entry describes one T cell receptor beta chain. A few counts support this clonotype. No cognate antigen has been identified for it. The input lacks base qualities; no much larger clone sits a single base away. This sample was included in a study of response to subunit inactivated influenza vaccine (dated by TCRdb to 2016 to 2019). Broadly, across the study: Deep quantitative profiling of the T cell receptor repertoire was used in the study to follow responses to a trivalent subunit inactivated influenza vaccine. On the study overall, not on this receptor specifically: According to the authors, only a limited number of new T cells may be recruited by each seasonal influenza vaccination.

Based on the germline V gene, the CDR1 and CDR2 sequences are SGHDT and YYEEEE. At the junction V is shortened by 1 base and J by 1 base, with 10 bases in between. Including the terminal cysteine and phenylalanine, the CDR3 comprises 15 residues. Only the CDR3 region is kept as DNA, spanning 45 bases read in frame from base 1. The method was RT-PCR. This sample was sequenced with an Illumina HiSeq 2500. The raw public data were reprocessed by TCRdb itself: fastp quality trimming at Q25, MiXCR clonotype calling, in-frame beta chains only. Each CDR3 protein gets just one entry, which takes the most common genes and DNA from the rows behind it. Across this sample there are approximately 200,000 distinct CDR3 sequences, with 14% seen only once. Jointly, the top ten make up about 28% of the sample.

The sequenced sample was CD8+ T cells sorted from PBMCs, obtained 5 days after vaccination. The V and J segments used are TRBV5-6 and TRBJ2-3; perhaps TRBD2 is the D gene, with 5 bases matching. The receptor was derived from a man aged 45-65 years who received an inactivated influenza vaccine. Donor details come from another sample of the same person, matched by shared clones. The CDR3 protein: CASSLLAVGTDTQYF. The DNA sequence is given as TGTGCCAGCAGCTTGCTAGCAGTCGGCACAGATACGCAGTATTTT.